This is a list of T cell receptor beta chains from one sample in a study of a mutant IDH1 vaccine in newly diagnosed glioma. TCRdb's copy holds only in-frame clones and misses some; the assay was immunoSEQ multiplex PCR. The sample includes 37,000 or so clones, about four fifths of them seen just once. Antigen specificity for these receptors is unknown. Sequenced here: PBMCs, sampled from a glioma patient whose treatment included an IDH1 peptide vaccine. The receptor set was obtained from a man aged 30 to 45 with glioma. Both conserved end residues are part of each CDR3. Each record gives: D gene, V gene, J gene, clone size, CDR3 DNA, CDR3 protein. A D gene is named only where the DNA matches it firmly. Expanded clones are given a class, and other clones once, few, many or no size at all.

TRBD1	TRBV18	TRBJ2-7	-	TGTGCCAGCTCACCTACCCCGGGCGACAGGGGGCTATACGAGCAGTACTTC	CASSPTPGDRGLYEQYF
-	TRBV5-1	TRBJ2-7	few	TGCGCCAGCAGCTTGGACCAGGGGCCTTACGAGCAGTACTTC	CASSLDQGPYEQYF
-	TRBV27	TRBJ2-3	once	TGTGCCAGCAGTTTCACACCAGATACGCAGTATTTT	CASSFTPDTQYF
TRBD2	TRBV30	TRBJ2-1	-	TGTGCCTGGAATCAGGTTTCGGGGCTAGCGGGGCCCAATGAGCAGTTCTTC	CAWNQVSGLAGPNEQFF
-	TRBV4-3	TRBJ2-5	-	TGCGCCAGCAGCCCCGGAGGGTCCCAAGAGACCCAGTACTTC	CASSPGGSQETQYF
-	TRBV29-1	TRBJ2-2	-	TGCAGCGTAAGGAAGAGCACAGGCCCGAACACCGGGGAGCTGTTTTTT	CSVRKSTGPNTGELFF
-	TRBV30	TRBJ1-2	once	TGTGCCTGGAGTCGGGATCTGAGCGGCTACACCTTC	CAWSRDLSGYTF
-	TRBV5-1	TRBJ1-1	few	TGCGCCAGCAGGGCCGGGCCTCGCACTGAAGCTTTCTTT	CASRAGPRTEAFF
-	TRBV29-1	TRBJ2-3	-	TGCAGCGTTGGGGGGCCTTCGGGAGATACGCAGTATTTT	CSVGGPSGDTQYF
-	TRBV30	TRBJ2-3	once	TGTGCCTGGAGTCCCGGGACTTTAAGAGAAGATATGCAGTATTTT	CAWSPGTLREDMQYF
-	TRBV5-4	TRBJ1-2	once	TGTGCCAGCAGCACCCCAGGGGAACTTAACTATGGCTACACCTTC	CASSTPGELNYGYTF
-	TRBV7-2	TRBJ1-5	-	TGTGCCAGCAGCTTAGCTGGGGGGACGAAGCCCCAGCATTTT	CASSLAGGTKPQHF
TRBD1	TRBV9	TRBJ1-1	-	TGTGCCAGCAGCCTACAGGGGGCTCCGAACACTGAAGCTTTCTTT	CASSLQGAPNTEAFF
TRBD2	TRBV11-3	TRBJ2-3	-	TGTGCCAGCAGCGCCTCTCTGGGACTAGGGGCAGATACGCAGTATTTT	CASSASLGLGADTQYF
-	TRBV7-9	TRBJ2-7	-	TGTGCCAGCAGTAAGTCCAGTGGGGAGCAGTACTTC	CASSKSSGEQYF
-	TRBV2	TRBJ2-7	-	TGTGCCATCAGACCGGGCCCCTACGAGCAGTACTTC	CAIRPGPYEQYF
-	TRBV4-1	TRBJ2-1	-	TGCGCCAGCAGTCAGTACCCCAGGGACCGCTTTACTTATGAGCAGTTCTTC	CASSQYPRDRFTYEQFF
-	TRBV28	TRBJ1-2	-	TGTGCCAGCAGTTTGGCTAGAGGGTCCTATGGCTACACCTTC	CASSLARGSYGYTF